Listed below are T cell receptor beta chains from one sample, sequenced in a study of graft-versus-host responses after intestinal transplantation. TCRdb keeps only in-frame clones here, not all; method: immunoSEQ multiplex PCR. This table has about 130,000 clones, 92% appearing once. Their cognate antigens are unknown. The sequencing used unstimulated CD4+ T cells sorted from spleen or lymph node cells, collected before intestinal transplant. The receptors stem from a human donor who received an intestinal transplant. Both conserved end residues are part of each CDR3.

len	v_gene	j_gene	CDR3aa
15	TRBV19	TRBJ2-7	CASSMPGTGAYEQYF
13	TRBV6-6	TRBJ1-1	CASSWQGNTEAFF
15	TRBV27	NA	CASSLPGTGTYEQYF
16	TRBV5-1	TRBJ2-2	CASSLGLAGEAGELFF
18	TRBV5-1	TRBJ2-7	CASSAYPSSMGSSYEQYF
11	TRBV19	TRBJ1-3	CASIIGNTIYF
13	TRBV4-2	TRBJ1-3	CASSQDRRNTIYF
15	TRBV7-3	TRBJ2-7	CASSLQGLAGDEQYF
16	TRBV7-2	TRBJ1-5	CASSLEKGARNQPQHF
12	TRBV28	TRBJ1-5	CASSLGRQPQHF
13	TRBV10-3	TRBJ1-6	CAPREGSDSPLHF
16	TRBV4-3	TRBJ2-1	CASSQERGGRLGEQFF
18	TRBV5-1	TRBJ2-7	CASSLIALAGERSYEQYF
14	TRBV18	TRBJ2-1	CASSTGTRGNEQFF
12	TRBV5-4	TRBJ1-1	CASSYKNTEAFF
12	TRBV6-1	TRBJ1-2	CASNFLGDGYTF
17	TRBV15	TRBJ2-7	CATSRDRFGSRSYEQYF
17	TRBV28	TRBJ2-4	CASSRPGQGLAKNIQYF
19	TRBV18	TRBJ2-3	CASSPLGLAGGLSTDTQYF
16	TRBV14	TRBJ2-4	CASSLKAGRGKNIQYF
14	TRBV28	TRBJ2-7	CASNGQGQSYEQYF
15	TRBV14	TRBJ2-7	CASSQETGVLGEQYF
16	TRBV11-2	TRBJ1-1	CASSVRTGGVNTEAFF
15	TRBV28	TRBJ2-1	CASSQIQGAYNEQFF
14	TRBV7-3	TRBJ2-3	CASSPGVRADTQYF
19	TRBV7-8	TRBJ1-3	CASSTLTSSGVSSGNTIYF
13	TRBV11-1	TRBJ1-1	CASSRTGGPEAFF
13	TRBV5-4	TRBJ1-1	CASSRTGNTEAFF
16	TRBV19	TRBJ1-1	CASTSADKTRNTEAFF
15	TRBV7-2	TRBJ2-6	CASSVPRAGANVLTF
13	TRBV15	TRBJ1-3	CATRLNSGNTIYF
16	TRBV19	TRBJ2-3	CASNSGLVSGTDTQYF
19	TRBV6-4	TRBJ2-1	CASSDSGILRESSYNEQFF
15	TRBV9	TRBJ2-3	CASSVAGAVEDTQYF
20	TRBV4-2	TRBJ2-1	CASSQDPRGTSGRDYNEQFF
12	TRBV6-1	TRBJ2-7	CASSASRYEQYF
16	TRBV6-1	TRBJ2-1	CASSGRGLRSYNEQFF
14	TRBV28	TRBJ2-2	CASSFAKNTGELFF
16	TRBV25-1	TRBJ2-3	CASSEWTSGSTDTQYF
15	TRBV25-1	TRBJ1-4	CASSEYQGANEKLFF
16	TRBV28	TRBJ2-3	CASSTRLAGVGDTQYF
16	TRBV6-5	TRBJ1-1	CASSYANRGMNTEAFF
14	TRBV5-1	TRBJ1-2	CASSLGGQDYGYTF
15	TRBV28	TRBJ1-5	CASSSASQGNQPQHF
15	TRBV10-3	TRBJ2-3	CAISGQGKATDTQYF
15	TRBV9	TRBJ2-1	CASSVIAGGHGEQFF
14	TRBV18	TRBJ1-5	CASSPLGKNQPQHF
13	TRBV19	TRBJ1-1	CASSIGVSSEAFF
14	TRBV18	TRBJ1-5	CASSPPDGRQPQHF
13	TRBV28	TRBJ1-1	CASSYRGYTEAFF
19	TRBV28	TRBJ2-3	CASSFFNVRTLSGTDTQYF